This paragraph covers one T cell receptor beta chain sequence. CDR1 and CDR2 from the germline V gene are LNHDA and SQIVND (reference sequence). The CDR3 sequence is 14 residues long. Losses at the gene ends were 6 bases for V and 2 bases for J; bases not matched to a gene: 6. Measured with immunoSEQ multiplex PCR; TCRdb has only the in-frame clones, and not every one. The sample consists of roughly 20,000 clones, around three quarters of them appearing once. These data belong to a study of PD-1 blockade in classical Hodgkin lymphoma. The time point denotes: cycle 4 day 1 (C4D1), after five to seven weeks of nivolumab. Relapse after autologous stem cell transplantation occurred in every patient, and brentuximab vedotin exposure varied.

V is TRBV19 and J is TRBJ1-2; 7 nucleotides agree with TRBD1. This TCR was sampled from a human donor with classical Hodgkin lymphoma. Source: peripheral blood mononuclear cells (PBMCs), taken before the fourth cycle of nivolumab. For the CDR3, the DNA is TGTGCCAGTAGGTCACAGGGGAGAAACTATGGCTACACCTTC. It yields the protein CASRSQGRNYGYTF.